The 22 T cell receptor beta chains given below trace back to one sample, sequenced in a study of blood T cells in healthy people across ages. Primers used in a second PCR of about 7 to 11 cycles were a sample-barcoded 5' primer and a J-beta primer mix. TCRdb used MiXCR to reprocess the 5' RACE reads, holding one entry per CDR3 protein. The repertoire includes about 1.6 million distinct CDR3 sequences, about 31% of them detected once, and around 11% sits in the top ten. The sample consisted of blood. Every receptor here comes from a woman in her thirties in good health.

The J gene is TRBJ2-1, the V gene TRBV20-1; D gene ambiguous. The CDR3 sequence is 14 residues long. V was clipped by 2 bases and J by 0 bases, with 8 bases between them. Germline lookup yields CDR1 DFQATT and CDR2 SNEGSKA (reference sequence). The CDR3 here is CSARFLSSYNEQFF. CDR3 DNA: TGCAGTGCTAGATTCCTGAGCTCCTACAATGAGCAGTTCTTC.

The CDR3 DNA sequence: TGTGCCAGCAGCGGATGGGACTGGGCAGGGGGCAGTGACAATGAGCAGTTCTTC. This gives the protein CASSGWDWAGGSDNEQFF. The chain has TRBV9 and TRBJ2-1; 8 positions match TRBD1. Germline-derived CDR1 and CDR2 are SGDLS and YYNGEE. V gave up 3 bases and J gave up 5 bases; unmatched junction bases: 16. The CDR3 contains 18 residues.

The chain has TRBV3-1 and TRBJ2-5; 7 nucleotides agree with TRBD2. Germline V gene lookup returns CDR1 LGHDT and CDR2 YNNKEL (reference sequence). With 6 bases clipped from V and 2 bases from J, the junction kept 9 bases outside the gene matches. The CDR3 is made up of 15 amino acids. The CDR3 is CASSQPGLTQETQYF. The CDR3 nucleotides read TGTGCCAGCAGTCAGCCGGGACTAACACAAGAGACCCAGTACTTC.

This clonotype has a count of ten or more. V is TRBV7-8 and J is TRBJ2-7, with D unclear. The CDR3 extends over 13 amino acids. V was pared by 6 bases and J by 1 base, with 10 bases between. Per the germline V gene, CDR1 is SGHVS and CDR2 is FQNEAQ. CDR3 amino acids: CASSPPESYEQYF. Written as DNA, the CDR3 is TGTGCCAGCAGTCCACCGGAGTCCTACGAGCAGTACTTC.

This chain joins TRBV20-1 and TRBJ1-1, with D possibly TRBD1 on 6 matching bases. This CDR3 contains 13 residues. CDR1 and CDR2 from the germline V gene are DFQATT and SNEGSKA (reference sequence). Trimming cost V 0 bases and J 3 bases, with 8 bases left between them. CDR3 residues: CSAREGADTEAFF. The CDR3 DNA is TGCAGTGCTAGAGAGGGGGCGGACACTGAAGCTTTCTTT.

This clonotype was seen a few times. The genes are TRBV11-2 and TRBJ2-5; unclear D gene. The germline CDR1 and CDR2 sequences are SGHAT and FQNNGV. V was cut by 8 bases and J by 1 base, with 11 bases left in between. This CDR3 spans 13 amino acids. CDR3 sequence: CASGDGLQETQYF. CDR3 bases: TGTGCCAGCGGTGACGGGCTCCAAGAGACCCAGTACTTC.

This rearrangement joins TRBV20-1 to TRBJ2-7, with D perhaps matching TRBD1 (6 bases). In germline, CDR1 is DFQATT, CDR2 SNEGSKA (reference sequence). V lost 0 bases, J lost 2 bases, and 14 bases lay in between. The CDR3 is made up of 15 amino acids. Here the CDR3 reads CSARDLGQPPYEQYF. The CDR3 nucleotides read TGCAGTGCTAGAGATCTTGGACAGCCACCCTACGAGCAGTACTTC.

This clonotype appeared a few times. The V and J genes are TRBV11-1 and TRBJ2-5; possibly TRBD1 or TRBD2 for D (5 bases each). The germline V and J ends were trimmed by 3 bases and 4 bases, with 15 bases remaining between them. From germline, CDR1 is SGHAT and CDR2 FQDESV (reference sequence). CDR3 length: 15 residues. CDR3 coding DNA: TGTGCCAGCAGCTTTAACGTCAGGGCGGGAGAGACCCAGTACTTC. It yields the protein CASSFNVRAGETQYF.

The chain couples TRBV24-1 to TRBJ2-3, with 12 bases identical to TRBD2. Trimming took 5 bases from V and 2 from J; bases not matched to a gene: 4. Germline values: CDR1 KGHDR, CDR2 SFDVKD. This CDR3 contains 16 residues. CDR3 protein: CATSGGLAGITDTQYF. The CDR3 DNA follows: TGTGCCACCAGTGGAGGACTAGCGGGAATCACAGATACGCAGTATTTT.

The chain uses TRBV11-3 and TRBJ2-3; 8 nucleotides align to TRBD2. V trimming: 5 bases; J trimming: 6 bases; junction bases outside the gene matches: 7. The CDR3 spans 14 residues. Germline-derived CDR1 and CDR2 are SGHNT and YENEEA. The CDR3 coding sequence is TGTGCCAGCAGCAAAGGACTAGCCTCGGATACGCAGTATTTT. Protein: CASSKGLASDTQYF.

Comment on this clonotype: This may be a read error: a much more frequent sequence differs by one nucleotide. The chain employs TRBV2 and TRBJ2-7, with TRBD2 identical over 8 bases. The CDR3 length is 15 residues. With 6 bases clipped from V and 12 bases from J, the junction kept 19 bases outside the gene matches. Per germline, CDR1 SNHLY and CDR2 FYNNEI. CDR3 in DNA: TGTGCCAGCAGCCCCTGGGGCGGGGGGCAAGAGACCCGGTACTTC. This gives the protein CASSPWGGGQETRYF.

This clonotype showed up just a few times. The chain has TRBV28 and TRBJ2-1; D is perhaps TRBD1 (6 bases). The germline V gene has CDR1 MDHEN and CDR2 SYDVKM. V lost 3 bases, J lost 5 bases, and 8 bases lay in between. The CDR3 runs 13 residues. DNA of the CDR3: TGTGCCAGCAGTTTTGGGGACAACAATGAGCAGTTCTTC. Residues: CASSFGDNNEQFF.

This clonotype has only one observation. The V and J genes are TRBV5-1 and TRBJ2-5, with a possible D match to TRBD2 (5 bases). V was trimmed by 0 bases and J by 5 bases, leaving 20 bases between them. The length of the CDR3 is 17 residues. Germline assignment: CDR1 SGHRS and CDR2 YFSETQ. CDR3 in amino acids: CASSLGRSVGAHETQYF. CDR3 nucleotide sequence: TGCGCCAGCAGCTTGGGGAGGAGCGTTGGTGCCCACGAGACCCAGTACTTC. Looking up the rest from reference TRBV5-1 and TRBJ2-5 gives the full variable domain: KAGVTQTPRYLIKTRGQQVTLSCSPISGHRSVSWYQQTPGQGLQFLFEYFSETQRNKGNFPGRFSGRQFSNSRSEMNVSTLELGDSALYLCASSLGRSVGAHETQYFGPGTRLLVL.

The table lists this clonotype with a few counts. CDR3 nucleotide sequence: TGTGCCAGCAACAAAAGACCCTCCTACGAGCAGTACTTC. Protein product: CASNKRPSYEQYF. The chain uses TRBV6-6 and TRBJ2-7, with D uncertain. CDR3 size: 13 residues. Germline lookup yields CDR1 MNHNY and CDR2 SVGAGI (reference sequence). Trimming stripped 7 bases from V and 0 bases from J, with 10 bases between.

The chain combines TRBV20-1 with TRBJ2-4, with D possibly being TRBD1 (5 bases). The tail of the sequence fits TRBJ2-7 better, so the J call may be wrong. The CDR3 is 11 amino acids. The germline CDR1 and CDR2 sequences are DFQATT and SNEGSKA (reference sequence). CDR3 bases: TGCAGGGTTAGGGGAAAGGACGAGCAGTACTTC. The encoded protein is CRVRGKDEQYF.

The chain carries TRBV6-5 and TRBJ2-1; a possible D gene is TRBD1 (6 bases). The CDR3 runs to 16 residues. Trimming removed 2 bases at V and 0 bases at J, with 11 bases between. Germline V gives CDR1 MNHEY, CDR2 SVGAGI. The CDR3 is CASSYGSDSSYNEQFF. CDR3 coding DNA: TGTGCCAGCAGTTACGGTTCGGACAGCTCCTACAATGAGCAGTTCTTC.

V and J are TRBV29-1 and TRBJ1-2; 9 bases agree with TRBD1. CDR1 SQVTM and CDR2 ANQGSEA come from the germline V gene. This CDR3 has 13 residues. Germline trimming cut 4 bases from V and 5 bases from J; bases unmatched to any gene: 5. CDR3 in amino acids: CSVGGQGRYGYTF. The CDR3 DNA sequence: TGCAGCGTTGGCGGACAGGGGAGATATGGCTACACCTTC.

This clonotype has a count of ten or more. The genes are TRBV4-1 and TRBJ2-7; the D gene is possibly TRBD2 (6 bases). This CDR3 is built from 15 residues. Trimming took off 3 bases at V and 1 base at J, with 13 bases between the two ends. CDR1 and CDR2 from the germline V gene are MGHRA and YSYEKL. In DNA, the CDR3 is TGCGCCAGCAGCCAGACGGGGGTCCAATCCTACGAGCAGTACTTC. Its translation: CASSQTGVQSYEQYF.

V and J are TRBV6-4 and TRBJ1-2; D remains unclear. Germline values: CDR1 MRHNA, CDR2 SNTAGT. Trimming removed 6 bases at V and 4 bases at J, with 12 bases between. The CDR3 consists of 13 residues. The CDR3 bases are TGTGCCAGCAGGGAGTTGAAGGGCTATGGCTACACCTTC. Its translation is CASRELKGYGYTF.

This clonotype was counted a few times. The V gene is TRBV5-1, the J gene TRBJ1-6; D not resolved. CDR1 is SGHRS and CDR2 is YFSETQ in the germline V gene. The CDR3 is 13 residues long. V was clipped by 2 bases and J by 8 bases, with 8 bases between them. In DNA, the CDR3 is TGCGCCAGCAGCTTCGACACTGATTCACCCCTCCACTTT. Translated, it gives CASSFDTDSPLHF.

This clonotype was seen a handful of times. V and J are TRBV7-3 and TRBJ2-5, with D uncertain. Trimming cost V 2 bases and J 2 bases, with 6 bases left between them. CDR1 is SGHTA, CDR2 FQGTGA, per germline. The CDR3 extends over 13 amino acids. The DNA for the CDR3 is TGTGCCAGCAGCTTACACAGTCAAGAGACCCAGTACTTC. It specifies CASSLHSQETQYF.

This clonotype was picked up a small number of times. This chain uses TRBV15 with TRBJ1-1; a weak D match, TRBD1 (5 bases). The germline CDR1 and CDR2 sequences are LNHNV and YYDKDF (reference sequence). The length of the CDR3 is 14 residues. Trimming pared 6 bases from V and 4 bases from J, leaving 15 bases between. The CDR3 DNA follows: TGTGCCACCAGGGTGGGGCGTCAGGGCACTGAAGCTTTCTTT. Its translation: CATRVGRQGTEAFF. The full variable domain, completed using reference TRBV15 and TRBJ1-1, is DAMVIQNPRYQVTQFGKPVTLSCSQTLNHNVMYWYQQKSSQAPKLLFHYYDKDFNNEADTPDNFQSRRPNTSFCFLDIRSPGLGDTAMYLCATRVGRQGTEAFFGQGTRLTVV.